This T cell receptor (beta chain) was identified in a study of blood T cell repertoires in COVID-19. Using immunoSEQ multiplex PCR, the repertoire was profiled, and TCRdb retains in-frame clones only, with some absent. The data show 50,000 to 70,000 clones, with approximately 82% seen just once and 5.5% to 6% held by the top ten. CDR1 is LGHNT and CDR2 is FRNRAP in the germline V gene. Trimming shortened V by 3 bases and J by 3 bases, and 15 bases separated the two germline ends. The CDR3 is 16 residues long. The sequence derives from a woman aged 55-75 years with acute or convalescent COVID-19. This chain connects TRBV12-5 to TRBJ1-5; weak D call: TRBD1 (6 bases). The specimen was peripheral blood. The CDR3: CASGFWGTSDNQPQHF. The CDR3 coding sequence is TGTGCTAGTGGTTTTTGGGGGACAAGTGACAATCAGCCCCAGCATTTT.